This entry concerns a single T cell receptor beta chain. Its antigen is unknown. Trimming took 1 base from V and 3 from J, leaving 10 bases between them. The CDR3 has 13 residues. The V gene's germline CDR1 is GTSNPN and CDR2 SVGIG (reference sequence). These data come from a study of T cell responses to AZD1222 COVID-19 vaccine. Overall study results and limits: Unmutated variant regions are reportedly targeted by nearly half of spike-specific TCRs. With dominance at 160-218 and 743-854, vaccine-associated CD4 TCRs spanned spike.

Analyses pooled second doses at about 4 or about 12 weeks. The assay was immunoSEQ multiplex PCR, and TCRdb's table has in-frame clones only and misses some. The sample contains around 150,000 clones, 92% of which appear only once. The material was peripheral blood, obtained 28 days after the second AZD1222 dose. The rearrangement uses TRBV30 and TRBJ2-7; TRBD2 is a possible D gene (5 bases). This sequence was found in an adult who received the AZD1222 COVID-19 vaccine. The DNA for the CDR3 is TGTGCCTGGAGTGGTACTAGAATCTACGAGCAGTACTTC. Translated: CAWSGTRIYEQYF.